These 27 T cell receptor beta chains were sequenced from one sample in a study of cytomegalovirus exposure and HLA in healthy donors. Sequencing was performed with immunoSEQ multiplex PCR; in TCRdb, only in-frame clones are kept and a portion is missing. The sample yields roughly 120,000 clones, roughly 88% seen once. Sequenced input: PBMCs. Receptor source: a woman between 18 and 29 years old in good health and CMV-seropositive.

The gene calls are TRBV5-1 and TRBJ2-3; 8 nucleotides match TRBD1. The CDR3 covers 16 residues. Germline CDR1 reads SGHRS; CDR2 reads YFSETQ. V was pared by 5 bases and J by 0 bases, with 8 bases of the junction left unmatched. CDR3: CASRPGQGTSTDTQYF. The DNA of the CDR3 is TGCGCCAGCAGACCCGGACAGGGAACCAGCACAGATACGCAGTATTTT.

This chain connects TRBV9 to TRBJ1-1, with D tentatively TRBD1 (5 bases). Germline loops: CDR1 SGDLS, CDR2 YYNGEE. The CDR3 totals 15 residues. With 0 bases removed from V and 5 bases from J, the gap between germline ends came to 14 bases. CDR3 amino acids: CASSVVQGAGTEAFF. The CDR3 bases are TGTGCCAGCAGCGTAGTTCAAGGGGCAGGAACTGAAGCTTTCTTT.

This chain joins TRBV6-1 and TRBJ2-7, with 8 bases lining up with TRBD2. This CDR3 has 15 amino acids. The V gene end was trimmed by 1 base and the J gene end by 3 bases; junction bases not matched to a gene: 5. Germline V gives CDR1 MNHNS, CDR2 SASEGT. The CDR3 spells CASSEEWLAGYEQYF. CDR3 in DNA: TGTGCCAGCAGTGAAGAATGGCTAGCGGGCTACGAGCAGTACTTC.

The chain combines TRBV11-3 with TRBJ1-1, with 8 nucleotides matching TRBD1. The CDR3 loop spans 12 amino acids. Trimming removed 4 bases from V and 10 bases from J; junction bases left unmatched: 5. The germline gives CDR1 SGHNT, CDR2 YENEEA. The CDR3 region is CASSSRGRRAFF. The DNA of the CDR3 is TGTGCCAGCAGCTCCAGGGGGCGCCGAGCTTTCTTT.

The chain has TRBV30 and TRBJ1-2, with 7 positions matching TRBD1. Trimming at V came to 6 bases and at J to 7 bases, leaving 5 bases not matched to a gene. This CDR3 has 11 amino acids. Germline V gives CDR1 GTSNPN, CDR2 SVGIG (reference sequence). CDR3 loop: CACGTDGGYTF. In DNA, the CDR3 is TGTGCCTGTGGGACAGACGGTGGCTACACCTTC.

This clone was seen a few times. The CDR3 region is CASSLAPEVPQHF. The CDR3 DNA is TGTGCCAGCAGTTTAGCCCCCGAGGTCCCCCAGCATTTT. The chain links TRBV27 to TRBJ1-5, with D hard to call. Germline CDR1 reads MNHEY; CDR2 reads SMNVEV (reference sequence). CDR3 length: 13 amino acids. V dropped 2 bases and J dropped 10 bases, with 12 bases sitting between them.

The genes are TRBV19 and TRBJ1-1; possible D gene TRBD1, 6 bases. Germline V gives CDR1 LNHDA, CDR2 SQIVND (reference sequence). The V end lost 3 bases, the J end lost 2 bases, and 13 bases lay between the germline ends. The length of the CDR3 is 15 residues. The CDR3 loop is CASSIYGRGNTEAFF. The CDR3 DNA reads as TGTGCCAGTAGTATCTACGGCAGGGGTAACACTGAAGCTTTCTTT.

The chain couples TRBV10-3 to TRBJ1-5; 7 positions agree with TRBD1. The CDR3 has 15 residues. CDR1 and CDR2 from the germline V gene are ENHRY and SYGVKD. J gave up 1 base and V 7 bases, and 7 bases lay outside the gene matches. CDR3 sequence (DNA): TGTGCCATCAAGGAGGGGGCAGGAAGCAATCAGCCCCAGCATTTT. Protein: CAIKEGAGSNQPQHF.

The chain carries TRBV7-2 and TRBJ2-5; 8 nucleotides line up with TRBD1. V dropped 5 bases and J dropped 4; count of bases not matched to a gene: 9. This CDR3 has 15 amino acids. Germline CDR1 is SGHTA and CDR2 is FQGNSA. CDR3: CASSPGSGGRETQYF. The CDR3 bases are TGTGCCAGCAGCCCGGGATCAGGGGGCAGAGAGACCCAGTACTTC.

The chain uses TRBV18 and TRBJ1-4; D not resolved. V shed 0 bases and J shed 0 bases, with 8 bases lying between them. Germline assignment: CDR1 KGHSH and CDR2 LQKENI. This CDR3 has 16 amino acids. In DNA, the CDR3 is TGTGCCAGCTCACCACCCATACGGGCAACTAATGAAAAACTGTTTTTT. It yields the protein CASSPPIRATNEKLFF.

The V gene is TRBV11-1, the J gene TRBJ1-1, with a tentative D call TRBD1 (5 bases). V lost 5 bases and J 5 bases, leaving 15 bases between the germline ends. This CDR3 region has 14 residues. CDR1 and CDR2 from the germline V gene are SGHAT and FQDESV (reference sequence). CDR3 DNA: TGTGCCAGCAGCCTTAGGGCGCGGGGGACTGAAGCTTTCTTT. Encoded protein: CASSLRARGTEAFF.

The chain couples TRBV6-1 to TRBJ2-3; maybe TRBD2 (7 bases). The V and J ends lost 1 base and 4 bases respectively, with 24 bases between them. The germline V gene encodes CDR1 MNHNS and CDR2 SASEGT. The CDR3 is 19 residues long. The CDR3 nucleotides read TGTGCCAGCAGTGAAGTGGGGATGGGGGGGGGCCAACTATCAGATACGCAGTATTTT. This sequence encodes CASSEVGMGGGQLSDTQYF.

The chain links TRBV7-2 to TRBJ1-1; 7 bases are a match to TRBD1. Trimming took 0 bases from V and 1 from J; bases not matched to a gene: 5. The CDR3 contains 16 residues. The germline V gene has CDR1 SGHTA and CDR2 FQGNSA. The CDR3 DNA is TGTGCCAGCAGCTTAGCGGGACAGCTAAGGAACACTGAAGCTTTCTTT. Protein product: CASSLAGQLRNTEAFF.

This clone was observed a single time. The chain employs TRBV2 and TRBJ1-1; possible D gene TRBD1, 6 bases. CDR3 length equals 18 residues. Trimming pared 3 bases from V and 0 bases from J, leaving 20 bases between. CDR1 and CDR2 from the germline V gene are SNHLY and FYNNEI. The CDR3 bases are TGTGCCAGCAGTGATCTCAGGGGTTTCGACGCTTTGAACACTGAAGCTTTCTTT. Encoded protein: CASSDLRGFDALNTEAFF.

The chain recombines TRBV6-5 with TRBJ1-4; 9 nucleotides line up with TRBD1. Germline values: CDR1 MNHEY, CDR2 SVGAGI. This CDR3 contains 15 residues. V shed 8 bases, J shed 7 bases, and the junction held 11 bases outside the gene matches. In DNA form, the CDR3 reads TGTGCCAGCGCGCGGGACAGGGTTAGCGGTGAAAAACTGTTTTTT. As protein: CASARDRVSGEKLFF.

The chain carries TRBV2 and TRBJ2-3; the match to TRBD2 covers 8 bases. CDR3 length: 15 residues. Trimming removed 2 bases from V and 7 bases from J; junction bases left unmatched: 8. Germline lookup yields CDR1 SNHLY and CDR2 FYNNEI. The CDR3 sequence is CASSERLAGDNTQYF. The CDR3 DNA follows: TGTGCCAGCAGTGAAAGGCTAGCGGGTGACAATACGCAGTATTTT. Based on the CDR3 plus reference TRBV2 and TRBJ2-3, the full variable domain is EPEVTQTPSHQVTQMGQEVILRCVPISNHLYFYWYRQILGQKVEFLVSFYNNEISEKSEIFDDQFSVERPDGSNFTLKIRSTKLEDSAMYFCASSERLAGDNTQYFGPGTRLTVL.

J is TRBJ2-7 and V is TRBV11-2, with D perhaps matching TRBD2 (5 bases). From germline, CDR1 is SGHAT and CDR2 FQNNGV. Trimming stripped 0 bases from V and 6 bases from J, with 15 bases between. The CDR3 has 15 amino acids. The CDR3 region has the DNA TGTGCCAGCAGCTTAGACGACACGGTCGCGGGCGAGCAGTACTTC. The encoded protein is CASSLDDTVAGEQYF.

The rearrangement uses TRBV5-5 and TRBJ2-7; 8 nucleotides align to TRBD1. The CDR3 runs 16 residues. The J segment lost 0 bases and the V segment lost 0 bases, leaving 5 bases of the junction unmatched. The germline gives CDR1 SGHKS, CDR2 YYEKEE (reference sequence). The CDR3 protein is CASSLVAGGTSYEQYF. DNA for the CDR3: TGTGCCAGCAGCTTGGTAGCAGGGGGCACCTCCTACGAGCAGTACTTC.

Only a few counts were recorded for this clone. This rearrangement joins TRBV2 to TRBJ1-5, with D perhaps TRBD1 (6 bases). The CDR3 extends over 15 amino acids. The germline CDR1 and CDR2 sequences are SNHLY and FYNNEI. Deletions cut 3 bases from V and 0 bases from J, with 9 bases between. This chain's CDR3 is CASSDRGYSNQPQHF. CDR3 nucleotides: TGTGCCAGCAGTGACAGGGGATATAGCAATCAGCCCCAGCATTTT.

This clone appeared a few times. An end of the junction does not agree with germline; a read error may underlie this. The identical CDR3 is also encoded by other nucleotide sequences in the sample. CDR3 nucleotides: TGTGCTAGCAGTACCGACAGGAACACTGAAGCTTTCTTT. It translates to CASSTDRNTEAFF. J is TRBJ1-1 and V is TRBV7-7, with D possibly being TRBD1 (5 bases). The CDR3 runs to 13 residues. The germline CDR1 and CDR2 sequences are SSHAT and FNYEAQ (reference sequence). The full variable domain, completed using reference TRBV7-7 and TRBJ1-1, is GAGVSQSPRYKVTKRGQDVTLRCDPISSHATLYWYQQALGQGPEFLTYFNYEAQPDKSGLPSDRFSAERPEGSISTLTIQRTEQRDSAMYRCASSTDRNTEAFFGQGTRLTVV.

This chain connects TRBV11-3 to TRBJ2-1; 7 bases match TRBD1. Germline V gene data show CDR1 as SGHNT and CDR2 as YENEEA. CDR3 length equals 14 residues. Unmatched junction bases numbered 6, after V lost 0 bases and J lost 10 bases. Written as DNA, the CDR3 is TGTGCCAGCAGCTTAGACCGGACAGGCGGAGAGCAGTTCTTC. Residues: CASSLDRTGGEQFF.

CDR3 in amino acids: CASSYDGRGEEETQYF. DNA for the CDR3: TGTGCCAGCAGTTACGATGGCAGGGGAGAGGAAGAGACCCAGTACTTC. The chain employs TRBV6-5 and TRBJ2-5; possibly TRBD1 for D (6 bases). Trimming removed 2 bases at V and 3 bases at J, with 16 bases between. The CDR3 has 16 residues. Germline values: CDR1 MNHEY, CDR2 SVGAGI.

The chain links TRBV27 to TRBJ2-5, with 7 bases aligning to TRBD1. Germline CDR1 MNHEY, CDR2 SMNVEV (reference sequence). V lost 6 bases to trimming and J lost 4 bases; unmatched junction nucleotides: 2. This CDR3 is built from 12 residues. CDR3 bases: TGTGCCAGCAGACAGGGGTTAGAGACCCAGTACTTC. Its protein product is CASRQGLETQYF.

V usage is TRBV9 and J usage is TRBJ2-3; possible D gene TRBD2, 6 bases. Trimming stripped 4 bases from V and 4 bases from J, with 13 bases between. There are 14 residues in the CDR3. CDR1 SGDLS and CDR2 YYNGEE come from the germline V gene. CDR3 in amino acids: CASSPRRRADTQYF. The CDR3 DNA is TGTGCCAGCAGCCCCAGGCGGAGGGCAGATACGCAGTATTTT.

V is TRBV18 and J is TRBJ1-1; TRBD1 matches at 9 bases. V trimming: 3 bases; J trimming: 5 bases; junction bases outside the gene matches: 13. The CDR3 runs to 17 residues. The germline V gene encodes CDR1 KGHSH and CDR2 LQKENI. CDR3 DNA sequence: TGTGCCAGCTCACCCGTCCCCCAACAGGGGGCGCGTACTGAAGCTTTCTTT. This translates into CASSPVPQQGARTEAFF.

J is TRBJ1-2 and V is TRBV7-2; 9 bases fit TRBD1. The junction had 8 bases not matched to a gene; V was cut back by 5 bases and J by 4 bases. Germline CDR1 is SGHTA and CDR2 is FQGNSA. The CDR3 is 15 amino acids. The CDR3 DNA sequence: TGTGCCAGCAGCCAGGACAGGGGTCAAAGCTATGGCTACACCTTC. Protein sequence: CASSQDRGQSYGYTF.

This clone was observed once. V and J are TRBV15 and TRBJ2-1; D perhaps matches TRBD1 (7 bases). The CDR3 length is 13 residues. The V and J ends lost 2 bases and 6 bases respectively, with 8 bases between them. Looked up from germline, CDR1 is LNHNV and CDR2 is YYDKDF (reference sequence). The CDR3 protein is CATSRQGGNEQFF. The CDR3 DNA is TGTGCCACCAGCAGACAGGGGGGCAATGAGCAGTTCTTC.